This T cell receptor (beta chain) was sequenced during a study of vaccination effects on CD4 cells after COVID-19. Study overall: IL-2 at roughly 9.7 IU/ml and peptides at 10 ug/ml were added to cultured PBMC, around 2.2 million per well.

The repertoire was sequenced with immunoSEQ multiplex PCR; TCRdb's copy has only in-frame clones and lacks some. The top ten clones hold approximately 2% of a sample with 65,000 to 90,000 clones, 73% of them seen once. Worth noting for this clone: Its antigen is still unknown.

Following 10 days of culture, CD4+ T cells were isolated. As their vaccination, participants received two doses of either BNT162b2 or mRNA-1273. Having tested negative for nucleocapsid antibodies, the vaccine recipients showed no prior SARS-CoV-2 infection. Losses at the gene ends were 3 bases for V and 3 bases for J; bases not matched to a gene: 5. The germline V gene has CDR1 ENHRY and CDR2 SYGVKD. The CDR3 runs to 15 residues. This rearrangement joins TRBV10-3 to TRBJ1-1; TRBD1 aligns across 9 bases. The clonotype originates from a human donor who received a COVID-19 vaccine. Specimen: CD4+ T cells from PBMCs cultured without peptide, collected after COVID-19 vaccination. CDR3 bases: TGTGCCATCAGTGATCGGACAGGGGATTACACTGAAGCTTTCTTT. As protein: CAISDRTGDYTEAFF.